Reported below is one T cell receptor beta chain. Individually, cDNA molecules had unique molecular identifiers attached to them. TCRdb called the 5' RACE reads again in MiXCR, with one record for every CDR3 protein. The sample has roughly 51,000 distinct CDR3 sequences; 5.5% to 6.5% are singletons. There are 15 residues in the CDR3. The V gene's germline CDR1 is SEHNR and CDR2 FQNEAQ (reference sequence). V was cut by 5 bases and J by 6 bases, with 16 bases left in between. The entry originates in a study of early T cells in non-severe SARS-CoV-2 infection. This receptor was taken from an adult who was a healthcare worker with PCR-confirmed SARS-CoV-2 infection or an uninfected control (not recorded which). The sample consisted of whole blood, taken at baseline. The chain combines TRBV7-9 with TRBJ2-2; the D call may be TRBD1 or TRBD2 (6 bases each). CDR3 in amino acids: CASSLEEGGPGELFF. DNA for the CDR3: TGTGCCAGCAGCCTAGAAGAGGGGGGCCCCGGGGAGCTGTTTTTT.